This T cell receptor beta chain was identified during a study of blood T cell repertoires in COVID-19. At the level of the study: Researchers got acute and convalescent COVID-19 samples from the United States, Italy and Spain. PBMCs, B-cell-depleted T cells, or T cells were the source of the cDNA or gDNA that made up the material.

Germline lookup yields CDR1 MNHEY and CDR2 SMNVEV (reference sequence). Trimming left V 6 bases short and J 5 bases short, with 17 bases between. This CDR3 region has 15 residues. Original analysis: Researchers report that nucleated cell counts were estimated from reference gene primer amplification. The protocol was immunoSEQ multiplex PCR, while the TCRdb copy is restricted to in-frame clones and leaves out a portion. The V and J calls and clone size were taken over from that table, and D and trimming were inferred from the DNA. The repertoire consists of 200,000 to 250,000 clones, with around 80% occurring once and the leading ten covering 7.5% to 9%.

The clonotype originates from a woman older than 75 with COVID-19, enrolled during active disease. Sequences were obtained from peripheral blood. The chain is built from TRBV27 and TRBJ1-5; tentative D call: TRBD1 (5 bases). The CDR3: CASSTRPQGDQPQHF. The CDR3 nucleotides are TGTGCCAGCAGCACCCGCCCCCAGGGTGATCAGCCCCAGCATTTT.